One sample yielded the 25 T cell receptor beta chains listed below, sequenced in a study of blood T cells in healthy people across ages. Through a sample-barcoded 5' primer and a J-beta primer mix, a second PCR was run for 7 to 11 cycles. TCRdb re-analysed the 5' RACE reads in MiXCR, keeping a single row per CDR3 protein. The profile shows more than 450,000 distinct CDR3 sequences, about 27% of them singletons. These sequences were also reported in another study, on T cells of mothers and their children.

The sample was blood. These receptors were obtained from a boy aged 2 to 10 in good health.

The chain has TRBV29-1 and TRBJ1-2; TRBD1 aligns across 12 bases. Looked up from germline, CDR1 is SQVTM and CDR2 is ANQGSEA. This CDR3 contains 15 residues. V shed 2 bases and J 7 bases; nucleotides not matched to a gene: 8. CDR3 bases: TGCAGCGTTGAATCTCCCTGGGGACAGGGGGCTGGCTACACCTTC. It yields the protein CSVESPWGQGAGYTF.

V usage is TRBV7-2 and J usage is TRBJ2-5; D assignment may be TRBD1 or TRBD2 (6 bases each). Trimming shortened V by 4 bases and J by 7 bases, and 13 bases separated the two germline ends. The germline CDR1 and CDR2 sequences are SGHTA and FQGNSA. The CDR3 consists of 13 residues. The DNA of the CDR3 is TGTGCCAGCAGCTCCCCGGGGGCACGGACCCAGTACTTC. Its translation: CASSSPGARTQYF. The full variable domain, with the rest looked up from reference TRBV7-2 and TRBJ2-5, is GAGVSQSPSNKVTEKGKDVELRCDPISGHTALYWYRQSLGQGLEFLIYFQGNSAPDKSGLPSDRFSAERTGGSVSTLTIQRTQQEDSAVYLCASSSPGARTQYFGPGTRLLVL.

The rearrangement links TRBV11-2 to TRBJ2-1; 7 bases match TRBD2. Germline V CDR1 and CDR2: SGHAT, FQNNGV. The CDR3 sequence is 14 residues long. Losses at the gene ends were 5 bases for V and 6 bases for J; bases not matched to a gene: 7. The CDR3 reads CASSTEPGGNEQFF. DNA for the CDR3: TGTGCCAGCAGCACCGAGCCGGGGGGCAATGAGCAGTTCTTC.

In its sample, this clonotype was seen many times. The chain combines TRBV3-1 with TRBJ2-1; D is unclear. CDR3 length: 11 residues. V dropped 1 base and J dropped 9 bases, with 4 bases sitting between them. Germline-derived CDR1 and CDR2 are LGHDT and YNNKEL (reference sequence). DNA of the CDR3: TGTGCCAGCAGCCAAGTGGGTGAGCAGTTCTTC. Protein sequence: CASSQVGEQFF.

CDR3 region: CSVQTGTGDEQYF. CDR3 nucleotide sequence: TGCAGCGTTCAGACCGGGACAGGGGACGAGCAGTACTTC. V usage is TRBV29-1 and J usage is TRBJ2-5; 10 positions match TRBD1. The closer fit of TRBJ2-7 to the DNA end suggests the J call may be wrong. CDR1 is SQVTM, CDR2 ANQGSEA, per germline. There are 13 residues in the CDR3.

This clonotype was seen a few times. The chain carries TRBV6-1 and TRBJ2-1, with 8 bases aligning to TRBD1. CDR1 is MNHNS, CDR2 SASEGT, per germline. This CDR3 is built from 15 residues. The ends lost 4 bases at V and 0 bases at J; junction bases unmatched: 2. The CDR3 sequence is CASSVQGDSYNEQFF. CDR3 coding DNA: TGTGCCAGCAGTGTACAGGGGGACTCCTACAATGAGCAGTTCTTC.

The chain couples TRBV12-3 or TRBV12-4 to TRBJ2-1, with D hard to call. Trimming removed 6 bases from V and 5 bases from J, with 14 bases in between. This CDR3 spans 14 amino acids. This chain's CDR3 is CASSRSPINNEQFF. The CDR3 nucleotides read TGTGCCAGCAGCCGCTCGCCGATTAACAATGAGCAGTTCTTC.

This clonotype turned up a few times. V is TRBV5-6 and J is TRBJ2-5, with TRBD2 matching 9 bases. The J call could be wrong; TRBJ2-7 is a better fit for the DNA end. Germline V gene data show CDR1 as SGHDT and CDR2 as YYEEEE. This CDR3 contains 15 residues. The DNA for the CDR3 is TGTGCCAGCAGCTCCTGGACTAGCGTATCCTACGAGCAGTACTTC. Translated: CASSSWTSVSYEQYF.

This clonotype has a handful of counts. This chain joins TRBV30 and TRBJ1-2; D remains unclear. Trimming pared 5 bases from V and 8 bases from J, leaving 12 bases between. Germline V lookup: CDR1 GTSNPN, CDR2 SVGIG (reference sequence). The CDR3 is 11 amino acids. The CDR3 nucleotides read TGTGCCTGGTCACGGGAGTGGGGCTACACCTTC. Translating it yields CAWSREWGYTF.

The CDR3 here is CASSLYGASTDTQYF. DNA for the CDR3: TGTGCCAGCAGCTTATATGGGGCGAGCACAGATACGCAGTATTTT. The chain has TRBV6-5 and TRBJ2-3; TRBD1 might be the D (5 bases). Germline V CDR1 and CDR2: MNHEY, SVGAGI. The CDR3 totals 15 residues. The V and J ends lost 6 bases and 0 bases respectively, with 13 bases between them.

The chain recombines TRBV5-1 with TRBJ1-2; 7 bases align to TRBD1. V gave up 1 base and J gave up 3 bases; unmatched junction bases: 15. CDR3 size: 18 residues. CDR1 is SGHRS and CDR2 is YFSETQ in the germline V gene. CDR3 residues: CASSLIPAGQTIDYGYTF. The CDR3 region has the DNA TGCGCCAGCAGCTTGATCCCCGCGGGACAGACAATCGACTATGGCTACACCTTC.

This clonotype came up a few times. The DNA of the CDR3 is TGCAGTGCTAGAGGCGGGAGTCAAATGGACGAGCAGTACTTC. This gives the protein CSARGGSQMDEQYF. The rearrangement uses TRBV20-1 and TRBJ2-7; TRBD2 agrees at 7 bases. Germline lookup yields CDR1 DFQATT and CDR2 SNEGSKA (reference sequence). The CDR3 length is 14 residues. Trimming cost V 1 base and J 5 bases; bases outside gene matches: 8.

This rearrangement joins TRBV7-8 to TRBJ2-1, with D perhaps being TRBD1 or TRBD2 (6 bases each). The CDR3 contains 15 residues. Trimming stripped 4 bases from V and 9 bases from J, with 19 bases between. Germline V lookup: CDR1 SGHVS, CDR2 FQNEAQ. The chain's CDR3 is CASSYQGLGGGEQFF. CDR3 in DNA: TGTGCCAGCAGCTACCAGGGGCTGGGGGGCGGTGAGCAGTTCTTC.

The CDR3 DNA sequence: TGCGCCAGCAGCTTGCGGGACCCCACAGATACGCAGTATTTT. It yields the protein CASSLRDPTDTQYF. The rearrangement links TRBV5-1 to TRBJ2-3; D is perhaps TRBD1 or TRBD2 (5 bases each). This CDR3 has 14 residues. Germline CDR1 and CDR2: SGHRS and YFSETQ. V was shortened by 1 base and J by 2 bases, with 8 bases between the two germline ends.

The gene calls are TRBV20-1 and TRBJ2-1; D possibly uses TRBD1 or TRBD2 (6 bases each). The CDR3 is made up of 15 amino acids. Per the germline V gene, CDR1 is DFQATT and CDR2 is SNEGSKA (reference sequence). V was pared by 3 bases and J by 4 bases, with 16 bases between. The DNA of the CDR3 is TGCAGTGCTAGCCCGGAGGGGGGCAGTTACAATGAGCAGTTCTTC. This translates into CSASPEGGSYNEQFF.

This clonotype was found many times. This chain uses TRBV28 with TRBJ1-1; 8 bases agree with TRBD1. V trimming: 5 bases; J trimming: 2 bases; junction bases outside the gene matches: 7. The CDR3 has 15 amino acids. Germline assignment: CDR1 MDHEN and CDR2 SYDVKM. CDR3 bases: TGTGCCAGCAGTCCGGAGGACAGGGATAACACTGAAGCTTTCTTT. Translating it yields CASSPEDRDNTEAFF.

Ten or more counts support this clonotype. The chain carries TRBV6-2 or TRBV6-3 and TRBJ2-7; TRBD1 agrees at 9 bases. With V trimmed by 2 bases and J by 7 bases, 6 bases remained unmatched. The CDR3 consists of 14 residues. CDR1 and CDR2 (germline): MNHEY, SVGEGT. CDR3 bases: TGTGCCAGCAGTTACGGGACAGGGTCGGGTGAGCAGTACTTC. As protein: CASSYGTGSGEQYF.

The table lists this clonotype with many counts. The gene calls are TRBV7-3 and TRBJ2-3, with TRBD2 identical over 11 bases. With V trimmed by 2 bases and J by 6 bases, 7 bases remained unmatched. Germline loops: CDR1 SGHTA, CDR2 FQGTGA. The CDR3 has 16 amino acids. CDR3 sequence (DNA): TGTGCCAGCAGCTTACTAGCGGGGGGCAACGGGGATACGCAGTATTTT. Protein product: CASSLLAGGNGDTQYF.

Worth noting for this clonotype: Without the conserved terminal phenylalanine or tryptophan, this CDR3 likely stems from a read error. Because the CDR3's place on the DNA is in doubt, the DNA is left out and the CDR3 is given as listed by TCRdb. CDR3 residues: CASSRGRDPTL. This chain uses TRBV6-5 with TRBJ2-5; TRBD1 was called by the table and not checked on the DNA. Germline V lookup: CDR1 MNHEY, CDR2 SVGAGI. The CDR3 sequence runs 11 residues, both termini included.

The rearrangement joins TRBV3-1 to TRBJ2-4, with TRBD2 identical over 7 bases. The CDR3 has 17 residues. V was clipped by 2 bases and J by 2 bases; unmatched bases: 9. Germline V gene lookup returns CDR1 LGHDT and CDR2 YNNKEL (reference sequence). CDR3 nucleotide sequence: TGTGCCAGCAGCCAACTCTTTCGGGGGGTATCCAAAAACATTCAGTACTTC. It encodes CASSQLFRGVSKNIQYF.

Remarks on this clonotype: The junction and the germline gene differ at one end; a read error may be behind it. The chain recombines TRBV7-2 with TRBJ1-3; D may be TRBD1 (5 bases). Germline V lookup: CDR1 SGHTA, CDR2 FQGNSA. This CDR3 comprises 14 residues. CDR3 bases: TGTGCCAGCAGGTCCCAGGGATCTGGAAACGCCATATATTTT. Translating gives CASRSQGSGNAIYF.

The chain has TRBV10-3 and TRBJ2-5; 11 bases align to TRBD1. The junction had 6 bases not matched to a gene; V was cut back by 8 bases and J by 4 bases. Germline loops: CDR1 ENHRY, CDR2 SYGVKD. The CDR3 length is 14 residues. CDR3 in amino acids: CAISGQGASETQYF. In DNA, the CDR3 is TGTGCCATCTCCGGACAGGGGGCTTCAGAGACCCAGTACTTC.

This clonotype was counted only a few times. V is TRBV6-5 and J is TRBJ2-7, with 7 bases matching TRBD1. The assigned J gene may be wrong: the sequence end matches TRBJ2-1 better. The CDR3 loop spans 14 amino acids. Germline loops: CDR1 MNHEY, CDR2 SVGAGI. As DNA, the CDR3 is TGTGCCAGCAGTCAGGGGACAGAGTACAATGAGCAGTTCTTC. It encodes CASSQGTEYNEQFF.

V gene TRBV3-1 combines with J gene TRBJ2-5; no firm D call. The better agreement between TRBJ2-7 and the DNA end casts doubt on the J call. The CDR3 has 13 residues. Germline V gene data show CDR1 as LGHDT and CDR2 as YNNKEL (reference sequence). DNA for the CDR3: TGTGCCAGCAGCCAATCTACGTTCTACGAGCAGTACTTC. Its translation is CASSQSTFYEQYF.

The gene calls are TRBV19 and TRBJ2-5; D unclear. The J call could be wrong; TRBJ2-1 is a better fit for the DNA end. From germline, CDR1 is LNHDA and CDR2 SQIVND (reference sequence). The CDR3 runs to 12 residues. The DNA for the CDR3 is TGTGCCAGTAGGTCGGACGGTGATGAGCAGTTCTTC. Residues: CASRSDGDEQFF.